This T cell receptor (beta chain) is drawn from a study of shared clonotypes between healthy human individuals (dated by TCRdb to between 2020 and 2021). With respect to the entire study: The cohort comprised two women and a few men aged 18 to 49 years. For each donor, three plates each were used for CD4 naive and CD4 memory, two plates were used for CD8 naive, and one plate was used for CD8 memory. The study deeply sequenced blood TCR repertoires of roughly five healthy adults to estimate repertoire size and the extent of clonotype sharing between individuals. Different laboratories and diverse techniques were used to prepare libraries and sequence TCR repertoires, to increase sequencing depth and limit assay-specific biases. Between about 0.85 and 10 billion PBMCs per donor were obtained by leukapheresis. Broad study findings and their caveats: Even with the large sequencing depth, rarefaction of the sorted-subset datasets indicated that sequencing was incomplete. Because the study included a small number of donors, the genetic and exposure-history diversity represented was limited. Compared with non-shared clonotypes, clonotypes shared by all four sorted-subset donors had higher generation probabilities. Sampling was restricted to blood, and TCR repertoires in tissue are likely to differ from TCR repertoires in blood. Based on pairwise subsampling, the degree of clonotype sharing among donors was expected to be affected by sequencing depth. Naive subsets generally had larger estimated clonotype richness than memory subsets did. About 5% of naive CD4, 3% to 3.5% of naive CD8, 2% to 2.5% of memory CD4, and 0.4% of memory CD8 clonotypes were shared across several donors.

Donors were healthy HIV-negative adults with no recently reported acute infections or vaccinations. Every donor was a Caucasian adult living in Nashville, Tennessee, USA. Magnetic negative selection was used to enrich CD4+ T cells, after which naive cells were positively selected on CD45RA and the negative fraction became the memory subset. Blood was obtained by leukapheresis, after which PBMCs were separated by Ficoll-Histopaque density gradient centrifugation and cryopreserved in liquid nitrogen vapor phase. Analytical flow cytometry was used to check the purity and quantity of each magnetically sorted T cell population. Each sorted fraction had its genomic DNA isolated and then quantified by UV absorbance on a Nanodrop 2000c. In the case of this clone: Its antigen is not yet known. It has no much larger one-base neighbor in the sample; base qualities were not kept.

Using the deep immunoSEQ assay, TCR CDR3 regions were amplified from genomic DNA by multiplex PCR. Genomic DNA extracted from each cell subset was distributed evenly over all wells of several immunoSEQ 96-well plates, and each plate served as one replicate. For sorted subsets, each replicate PCR was loaded with 200 to 250 ng genomic DNA, equivalent to 30,000 to 35,000 T cell genomes. Purified libraries were measured with a Qubit 3.0 fluorometer, size-checked on a Bioanalyzer 2100, and measured again with the KAPA Library Quantification kit. A separate single-read 150-cycle Illumina NextSeq 550 flow cell was used to sequence each immunoSEQ 96-well plate. Per the original workflow: Because the immunoSEQ output included only junctional sequences and no quality scores, the filtering could not be the same as the filtering used for full-length reads. To assign V/J genes and CDR3, sequences were annotated against IMGT germline references using PyIR, a Python wrapper for IgBLAST v1.9. Reads were removed for weak V/J assignments (E-value above 1e-6), missing CDR3, stop codons, out-of-frame junctions, or ambiguous translated residues. A V3J clonotype was defined by an identical inferred V gene, J gene, and CDR3 amino acid sequence. To compute the percentage overlap between repertoires, the number of shared unique clonotypes was divided by the size of the smaller repertoire. RTK rarefaction, the Chao1 estimator, and Recon v2.1 estimates of unobserved clonotypes were used to assess repertoire richness. OLGA was used to compute generation probabilities for all TCRbeta clonotypes that the gDNA method yielded from a few donors. As stored in TCRdb, this immuneACCESS dataset retains in-frame rearrangements with V and J assigned. A fraction of the clones does not appear; measured against another copy, unresolved V genes explain less than half of the discrepancy, and the remainder lacks a known reason. D and trimming were read from the DNA, whereas the V and J calls and clone size are those reported in that table. Across this sample there are under 750,000 clones, with 55% to 80% seen only once. Over 1.5% of the sample comes from the top ten.

From the cysteine up to the phenylalanine, the CDR3 has a length of 16 residues. The DNA shown is the 48-base CDR3, in frame from base 1. As encoded in the germline V gene, CDR1 is SGDLS while CDR2 is YYNGEE. Ends trimmed: V by 0 bases, J by 5 bases; bases unmatched to a gene: 9. The sequence is built from TRBV9 and TRBJ2-5, with 8 bases in between that match TRBD2. The sequenced sample consisted of memory CD4+ T cells sorted from blood. The meaning of the sample's cell subset or site label: CD45RA-negative fraction. The sequence was collected from a woman aged 30 to 39 in good health. The DNA is as follows: TGTGCCAGCAGCGTAGGTTCAGCGGGAGTGGCGGAGACCCAGTACTTC. Translated, this is CASSVGSAGVAETQYF.